The 15 T cell receptor beta chains listed next were all sequenced from one sample in a study of T-cell memory formation after mild COVID-19. A single record per CDR3 protein comes from TCRdb applying MiXCR to the 5' RACE reads. The repertoire holds around 340,000 distinct CDR3 sequences, with roughly 13% as singletons. Input material: PBMCs or a T cell subset sorted from them (not recorded which). The origin of the receptors is a man aged 18 to 30 who had mild COVID-19 (a few samples of this study predate the infection). Cell type and time point are not known.

This clonotype was picked up a small number of times. The chain joins TRBV25-1 to TRBJ2-5, with no clear D. Germline V CDR1 and CDR2: MGHDK, SYGVNS. The CDR3 is made up of 14 amino acids. V lost 4 bases to trimming and J lost 2 bases, with 11 bases between them. The CDR3, as DNA: TGTGCCAGCAGTGGGTCGGTTCCGCAAGAGACCCAGTACTTC. It translates to CASSGSVPQETQYF. Filled out from reference TRBV25-1 and TRBJ2-5, the complete variable domain reads EADIYQTPRYLVIGTGKKITLECSQTMGHDKMYWYQQDPGMELHLIHYSYGVNSTEKGDLSSESTVSRIRTEHFPLTLESARPSHTSQYLCASSGSVPQETQYFGPGTRLLVL.

This clonotype has just a few counts. The chain links TRBV12-3 or TRBV12-4 to TRBJ2-7; D remains ambiguous. This CDR3 spans 13 amino acids. V dropped 2 bases and J dropped 5 bases, with 10 bases sitting between them. The DNA for the CDR3 is TGTGCCAGCAGTTTATCAGGAAGGGACGAGCAGTACTTC. It is translated as CASSLSGRDEQYF.

The V call is TRBV7-3, the J call TRBJ2-1; no reliable D call. The CDR3 runs 15 residues. Trimming took off 5 bases at V and 2 bases at J, with 13 bases between the two ends. CDR1 and CDR2 from the germline V gene are SGHTA and FQGTGA. In DNA form, the CDR3 reads TGTGCCAGCAGCAGGAACCAAGGCCCCTACAATGAGCAGTTCTTC. Protein sequence: CASSRNQGPYNEQFF.

V is TRBV5-6 and J is TRBJ2-7, with TRBD2 identical over 8 bases. The V gene end was trimmed by 6 bases and the J gene end by 3 bases; junction bases not matched to a gene: 5. Germline V gene sequence: CDR1 SGHDT, CDR2 YYEEEE. There are 13 residues in the CDR3. CDR3: CASNTRGGYEQYV. The CDR3 nucleotides read TGTGCCAGCAACACTCGGGGGGGCTACGAGCAGTACGTC.

This clonotype was picked up a small number of times. The gene calls are TRBV11-2 and TRBJ2-3; TRBD2 is a possible D gene (5 bases). V lost 5 bases and J lost 0, with 9 bases in between. The V gene's germline CDR1 is SGHAT and CDR2 FQNNGV. CDR3 size: 14 residues. CDR3: CASSRRGSTDTQYF. CDR3 nucleotide sequence: TGTGCCAGCAGCCGACGGGGAAGCACAGATACGCAGTATTTT.

The V call is TRBV3-1, the J call TRBJ2-7; D not resolved. The CDR3 is 13 amino acids. V was cut by 0 bases and J by 11 bases, with 14 bases left in between. Germline CDR1 and CDR2: LGHDT and YNNKEL (reference sequence). The CDR3 nucleotides read TGTGCCAGCAGCCAAGATCCCCGGAGACAAGAGTACTTC. Translated: CASSQDPRRQEYF.

The chain recombines TRBV7-2 with TRBJ2-7; D gene unclear. CDR3 length: 13 amino acids. In germline, CDR1 is SGHTA, CDR2 FQGNSA. The V end was cut by 1 base, the J end by 5 bases, with 9 bases between. Here the CDR3 DNA reads TGTGCCAGCAGCTTAGGTGACTTACACGAGCAGTACGTC. Residues: CASSLGDLHEQYV.

In this sample, this clonotype turned up a few times. The chain is built from TRBV20-1 and TRBJ2-1, with 12 bases fitting TRBD2. J lost 9 bases, V lost 6 bases, and 15 bases had no gene match. This CDR3 is built from 16 residues. Per the germline V gene, CDR1 is DFQATT and CDR2 is SNEGSKA (reference sequence). For the CDR3, the DNA is TGCAGTGCCCCCGTCACTCTAGCGGGGGGGCTTAGTGAGCAGTTCTTC. Protein: CSAPVTLAGGLSEQFF.

This chain joins TRBV20-1 and TRBJ2-3, with 16 bases aligning to TRBD2. CDR1 is DFQATT, CDR2 SNEGSKA, per germline (reference sequence). This CDR3 has 15 residues. In DNA, the CDR3 is TGCGGGGGACTAGCGGGGGGGCCAGGCACAGATACGCAGTATTTT. As protein: CGGLAGGPGTDTQYF.

Ten or more counts support this clonotype. V usage is TRBV18 and J usage is TRBJ2-1, with TRBD1 as a possible D gene (5 bases). Trimming stripped 2 bases from V and 4 bases from J, with 21 bases between. Per germline, CDR1 KGHSH and CDR2 LQKENI. This CDR3 is built from 18 residues. In DNA form, the CDR3 reads TGTGCCAGCTCACCAAGGTCCACAGTAAAGACAGAGTACAATGAGCAGTTCTTC. It is translated as CASSPRSTVKTEYNEQFF.

This clonotype was recorded many times. Here the CDR3 DNA reads TGTGCCAGCAGCCCCGACGGGGGCACAGGGGACACTGAAGCTTTCTTT. Protein sequence: CASSPDGGTGDTEAFF. The chain links TRBV5-6 to TRBJ1-1; 7 nucleotides agree with TRBD1. In germline, CDR1 is SGHDT, CDR2 YYEEEE. V lost 4 bases, J lost 3 bases, and 12 bases stayed unmatched. This CDR3 has 16 residues. The entire variable domain, with the rest obtained from reference TRBV5-6 and TRBJ1-1, is as follows: DAGVTQSPTHLIKTRGQQVTLRCSPKSGHDTVSWYQQALGQGPQFIFQYYEEEERQRGNFPDRFSGHQFPNYSSELNVNALLLGDSALYLCASSPDGGTGDTEAFFGQGTRLTVV.

The chain has TRBV20-1 and TRBJ2-3, with TRBD2 matching over 8 bases. Germline values: CDR1 DFQATT, CDR2 SNEGSKA (reference sequence). The CDR3 loop spans 14 amino acids. V shed 8 bases, J shed 4 bases, and the junction held 11 bases outside the gene matches. The CDR3 reads CSPDALREADTQYF. DNA for the CDR3: TGCAGTCCCGACGCGTTGCGGGAGGCAGATACGCAGTATTTT.

This clonotype appeared a few times. This chain links TRBV6-6 with TRBJ2-7; D might be TRBD1 (5 bases). The CDR3 is 13 amino acids. Looked up from germline, CDR1 is MNHNY and CDR2 is SVGAGI (reference sequence). V was shortened by 7 bases and J by 2 bases, with 12 bases between the two germline ends. CDR3 sequence: CASMGQRPYEQYV. The CDR3 nucleotides read TGTGCCAGCATGGGGCAGAGACCCTACGAGCAGTACGTC.

The J gene is TRBJ1-1, the V gene TRBV7-2, with D possibly matching TRBD1 (5 bases). The germline V gene encodes CDR1 SGHTA and CDR2 FQGNSA. With 2 bases removed from V and 1 base from J, the gap between germline ends came to 8 bases. The CDR3 covers 14 residues. CDR3 in amino acids: CASSLSGQNTEAFF. The CDR3 coding sequence is TGTGCCAGCAGCTTATCCGGACAGAACACTGAAGCTTTCTTT. The entire variable domain, with the rest obtained from reference TRBV7-2 and TRBJ1-1, is as follows: GAGVSQSPSNKVTEKGKDVELRCDPISGHTALYWYRQSLGQGLEFLIYFQGNSAPDKSGLPSDRFSAERTGGSVSTLTIQRTQQEDSAVYLCASSLSGQNTEAFFGQGTRLTVV.

The chain recombines TRBV12-3 or TRBV12-4 with TRBJ1-3; the match to TRBD1 covers 11 bases. The V segment lost 6 bases and the J segment 7 bases; nucleotides outside the gene matches: 8. The CDR3 consists of 15 residues. CDR3 sequence: CASSPGTGGVNTIYF. CDR3 nucleotides: TGTGCCAGCAGCCCCGGGACAGGGGGAGTGAACACCATATATTTT.